The T cell receptor beta chain under discussion was sequenced for a study of T cells in Graves' hyperthyroidism and ophthalmopathy. Overall study results and limits: Stable hyperthyroidism was told apart from ophthalmopathy by a model built on 13 V-J features.

The V segment lost 3 bases and the J segment 5 bases; nucleotides outside the gene matches: 10. CDR3 length: 16 amino acids. Germline CDR1 is MNHNS and CDR2 is SASEGT. Exclusion of patients followed from uncontrolled infection, other autoimmune disease, pregnancy or lactation. Turning to this clonotype: Its antigen is still unknown.

Researchers took RNA transcripts and amplified the TCR beta CDR3 regions from them. In the first-round RT-PCR of the TCR CDR3, the HTBI primer set was used. A single record per CDR3 protein comes from TCRdb applying MiXCR to the multiplex PCR reads. The sample records about 590,000 distinct CDR3 sequences, approximately 14% being singletons. The V gene is TRBV6-1, the J gene TRBJ2-7, with 10 nucleotides matching TRBD1. This receptor was taken from a woman younger than 35 with Graves' ophthalmopathy. Input material: blood. The DNA of the CDR3 is TGTGCCAGCAGTGACCGAAGCCGGGACAGGGGACACGAGCAGTACTTC. It specifies CASSDRSRDRGHEQYF.